A selection of T cell receptor beta chains follows, all from one sample in a study of shared clonotypes between healthy human individuals. Here immunoSEQ multiplex PCR was the method, and the copy in TCRdb shows in-frame clones only, minus some. There are 2 million to 2.5 million clones in the sample; around 95% occur only once, and 0.1% to 0.15% lies in the top ten. The material sequenced was naive CD4+ T cells sorted from blood. The source of these receptors is a man between 18 and 35 years old in good health. Both conserved end residues are part of each CDR3. D genes are given only for firm matches. Part of the rows lack a size; the others show once, few, many or a class for expanded clones.

d_call	v_call	j_call	clone_size	cdr3_nt	cdr3_aa
NA	TRBV7-7	TRBJ2-5	NA	TGTGCTAGCAGCTTAGTGTGGGGGGAGACCCAGTACTTC	CASSLVWGETQYF
TRBD1	TRBV18	TRBJ1-2	NA	TGTGCCAGCTCACCAGGGGACAGGGACTATGGCTACACCTTC	CASSPGDRDYGYTF
NA	TRBV28	TRBJ2-5	NA	TGTGCCAGCAGTTTGGGGGGATTGGGCAGGGGCCAAGAGACCCAGTACTTC	CASSLGGLGRGQETQYF
NA	TRBV7-9	TRBJ1-1	NA	TGTGCCAGCAGCTTAGGACCTCTCTATCAGGTCACTGAAGCTTTCTTT	CASSLGPLYQVTEAFF
TRBD2	TRBV14	TRBJ2-1	once	TGTGCCAGCAGCCAAGCGTCGGGACTAGCCCTCAATGAGCAGTTCTTC	CASSQASGLALNEQFF
NA	TRBV28	TRBJ2-7	NA	TGTGCCAGCACCCTCGCTGTCTCCTACGAGCAGTACTTC	CASTLAVSYEQYF
NA	TRBV6-6	TRBJ1-1	NA	TGTGCCAGCAGTTACTCGACGTTAAACACTGAAGCTTTCTTT	CASSYSTLNTEAFF
NA	TRBV2	TRBJ1-1	NA	TGTGCCAGCAGCCCAGGGTCGCCACGGAGCACTGAAGCTTTCTTT	CASSPGSPRSTEAFF
TRBD2	TRBV4-1	TRBJ2-4	NA	TGCGCCAGCAGCCAGGGGCTAGCGGGGGGGCTAGCCAAAAACATTCAGTACTTC	CASSQGLAGGLAKNIQYF
NA	TRBV6-1	TRBJ1-5	NA	TGTGCCAGCGAGGAAGGTGTAAGGCAGCCCCAGCATTTT	CASEEGVRQPQHF
NA	TRBV2	TRBJ2-3	NA	TGTGCCAGCAGTGAACTAGTTCCCCCAGATACGCAGTATTTT	CASSELVPPDTQYF
NA	TRBV10-3	TRBJ1-1	NA	TGTGCCATCAGGAGGGACTGGAACACTGAAGCTTTCTTT	CAIRRDWNTEAFF
TRBD2	TRBV5-1	TRBJ2-7	NA	TGCGCCAGCAGCTTGGGGACTAGCGGCTACGAGCAGTACTTC	CASSLGTSGYEQYF
TRBD1	TRBV18	TRBJ2-3	NA	TGTGCCAGCTCACCACGACAGGGTGCCACGCAGTATTTT	CASSPRQGATQYF
NA	TRBV25-1	TRBJ2-6	NA	TGTGCCAGCAGTCCTCGGATCTCTGGGGCCAACGTCCTGACTTTC	CASSPRISGANVLTF
NA	TRBV10-3	TRBJ1-4	once	TGTGCCATCAGTGCAACCCGGGGAACTAATGAAAAACTGTTTTTT	CAISATRGTNEKLFF
NA	TRBV18	TRBJ2-1	NA	TGTGCCAGCTCAGAGCAGGGGAATGAGCAGTTCTTC	CASSEQGNEQFF
NA	TRBV5-1	TRBJ2-5	NA	TGCGCCAGCAGCTTAAACGGAAAAGAGACCCAGTACTTC	CASSLNGKETQYF
TRBD1	TRBV5-1	TRBJ1-5	NA	TGCGCCAGCAGCTTGGCCAAGGGACAGGAGGATCAGCCCCAGCATTTT	CASSLAKGQEDQPQHF
NA	TRBV5-4	TRBJ2-1	once	TGTGCCAGCAGCTCGACAGTACCGCGGGGTGAGCAGTTCTTC	CASSSTVPRGEQFF
NA	TRBV5-1	TRBJ2-7	NA	TGCGCCAGCAGCTTGGGCAGCTCAAACTACGAGCAGTACTTC	CASSLGSSNYEQYF
NA	TRBV11-2	TRBJ2-5	NA	TGTGCCAGCAGCCTCAGTAGCGGAGGGGAGACCCAGTACTTC	CASSLSSGGETQYF
TRBD2	TRBV6-5	TRBJ2-3	NA	TGTGCCAGCAGCCGGGGGGGAACAGATACGCAGTATTTT	CASSRGGTDTQYF
TRBD2	TRBV7-8	TRBJ2-1	NA	TGTGCCAGCAGCCCAGGCCCTAGCGGGGGGGCCAATGAGCAGTTCTTC	CASSPGPSGGANEQFF
NA	TRBV5-1	TRBJ1-6	many	TGCGCCAGCAGCCCAGTCCCCGGGTACAATTCACCCCTCCACTTT	CASSPVPGYNSPLHF
NA	TRBV10-3	TRBJ1-2	NA	TGTGCCATCAGTCCAGGGGAAGCATCCTATGGCTACACCTTC	CAISPGEASYGYTF
TRBD2	TRBV10-1	TRBJ2-1	NA	TGCGCCAGCAGTGGGACTAGCGGGAAAAACAATGAGCAGTTCTTC	CASSGTSGKNNEQFF
NA	TRBV10-3	TRBJ2-2	NA	TGTGCCATCAGTGATGCTCGGGCGATTAAGAACACCGGGGAGCTGTTTTTT	CAISDARAIKNTGELFF
TRBD1	TRBV27	TRBJ1-4	NA	TGTGCCAGCAGGGACAGGGGTTCGACTAATGAAAAACTGTTTTTT	CASRDRGSTNEKLFF
NA	TRBV5-4	TRBJ2-2	NA	TGTGCCAGCAGCGCCGGGGTTAACACCGGGGAGCTGTTTTTT	CASSAGVNTGELFF
NA	TRBV11-2	TRBJ2-5	once	TGTGCCAGCAGCTTAAGTTTTGTTAGGACCCCTCGGGAGACCCAGTACTTC	CASSLSFVRTPRETQYF
TRBD1	TRBV5-1	TRBJ2-7	NA	TGCGCCAGCAGCGCCGGAGGGACAGGGGGCGGCGAGCAGTACTTC	CASSAGGTGGGEQYF
TRBD2	TRBV5-6	TRBJ2-3	few	TGTGCCAGCCGGACTAGCGGCACAGATACGCAGTATTTT	CASRTSGTDTQYF
NA	TRBV6-5	TRBJ1-6	NA	TGTGCCAGCAAGTTCAGGGACTATAATTCACCCCTCCACTTT	CASKFRDYNSPLHF
NA	TRBV6-6	TRBJ2-4	NA	TGTGCCAGCAGTTACTCTGGGGGACTAGCCAAAAACATTCAGTACTTC	CASSYSGGLAKNIQYF
TRBD2	TRBV7-2	TRBJ2-7	NA	TGTGCCAGCAGCCCAGTAGCGGGAAACTACGAGCAGTACTTC	CASSPVAGNYEQYF
TRBD1	TRBV7-6	TRBJ2-2	NA	TGTGCCAGCAGCCGATCGACAGGGGGTAACACCGGGGAGCTGTTTTTT	CASSRSTGGNTGELFF
TRBD1	TRBV5-1	TRBJ1-4	NA	TGCGCCAGCAGCCTCGGGACAGTCCCCCCTAATGAAAAACTGTTTTTT	CASSLGTVPPNEKLFF
TRBD1	TRBV6-1	TRBJ1-3	NA	TGTGCCAGCAGTAAAACAGGGGCCTCTGGAAACACCATATATTTT	CASSKTGASGNTIYF
NA	TRBV4-3	TRBJ2-1	NA	TGCGCCAGCAGCCAAGATGGCCACAATGAGCAGTTCTTC	CASSQDGHNEQFF